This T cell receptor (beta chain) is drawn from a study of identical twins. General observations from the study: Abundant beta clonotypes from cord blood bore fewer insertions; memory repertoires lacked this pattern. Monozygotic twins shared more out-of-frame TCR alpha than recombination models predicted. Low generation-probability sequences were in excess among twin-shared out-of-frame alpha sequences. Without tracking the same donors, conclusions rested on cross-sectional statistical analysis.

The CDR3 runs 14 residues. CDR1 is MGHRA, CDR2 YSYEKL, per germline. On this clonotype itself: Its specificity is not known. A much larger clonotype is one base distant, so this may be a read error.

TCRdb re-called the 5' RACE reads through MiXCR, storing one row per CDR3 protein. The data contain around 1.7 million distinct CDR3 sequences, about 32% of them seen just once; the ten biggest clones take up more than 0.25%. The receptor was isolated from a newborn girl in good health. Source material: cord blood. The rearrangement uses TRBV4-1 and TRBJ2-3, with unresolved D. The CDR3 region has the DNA TGCGCCAACAGCCAAGGACGACTCACAGATACGCAGTATTTT. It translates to CANSQGRLTDTQYF.